These 17 T cell receptor beta chains were all obtained from the same sample, sequenced in a study of cytotoxic CD8 clonotypes in ibrutinib-treated CLL. Repertoires were generated with immunoSEQ multiplex PCR, while TCRdb's copy carries only in-frame clones and drops some. The sample includes around 30,000 clones, 45% to 65% seen only once; the top ten take approximately 5%. The sequenced sample was PBMCs, obtained before ibrutinib treatment. Source of these receptors: a human donor with chronic lymphocytic leukemia.

The chain couples TRBV29-1 to TRBJ2-3; maybe TRBD2 (5 bases). Germline CDR1 is SQVTM and CDR2 is ANQGSEA. Trimming took 8 bases from V and 1 from J, leaving 13 bases between them. The CDR3 is made up of 13 amino acids. In DNA form, the CDR3 reads TGCAGCTCCTTACTTAGCGGCACAGATACGCAGTATTTT. Translating it yields CSSLLSGTDTQYF.

This clone was observed a single time. V is TRBV15 and J is TRBJ2-5; 9 bases line up with TRBD2. With the DNA end fitting TRBJ2-7 better, the J assignment may be wrong. The length of the CDR3 is 15 residues. Germline loops: CDR1 LNHNV, CDR2 YYDKDF (reference sequence). The CDR3 bases are TGTGCCACCAGCAGAAAAATTAGCGGGAGCTACGAGCAGTACTTC. Translation gives CATSRKISGSYEQYF.

The chain couples TRBV6-5 to TRBJ2-4; 7 bases are a match to TRBD1. From germline, CDR1 is MNHEY and CDR2 SVGAGI. The CDR3 loop spans 14 amino acids. V lost 2 bases and J lost 8; bases outside the gene matches: 6. CDR3 in DNA: TGTGCCAGCAGTTACGGCGACAGGGCAGACATTCAGTACTTC. As protein: CASSYGDRADIQYF.

V is TRBV21-1 and J is TRBJ2-3; the D call of TRBD2 is as the table states it, not checked on the DNA. TRBV21-1 is recorded as a pseudogene. This CDR3 contains 14 residues. The CDR3 DNA sequence: TGTGCCAGCAGCAAACTAGCGGGAGGAGATACGCAGTATTTT. Its translation is CASSKLAGGDTQYF.

The rearrangement joins TRBV28 to TRBJ2-7, with D perhaps given as TRBD1 or TRBD2 (5 bases each). Per germline, CDR1 MDHEN and CDR2 SYDVKM. V lost 10 bases to trimming and J lost 2 bases, with 9 bases between them. The CDR3 runs to 11 residues. In nucleotides, the CDR3 is TGTGCCACTCGGGACCCCTACGAGCAGTACTTC. Its translation: CATRDPYEQYF.

J is TRBJ2-7 and V is TRBV5-1; 11 bases are a match to TRBD1. The V and J ends lost 3 bases and 3 bases, in that order; junction bases with no gene match: 5. This CDR3 contains 15 residues. Germline loops: CDR1 SGHRS, CDR2 YFSETQ. CDR3 protein: CASSWDRGKIYEQYF. Written as DNA, the CDR3 is TGCGCCAGCAGCTGGGACAGGGGGAAAATCTACGAGCAGTACTTC.

The gene calls are TRBV7-2 and TRBJ2-7, with D possibly being TRBD1 (6 bases). This CDR3 has 15 residues. Trimming stripped 5 bases from V and 6 bases from J, with 20 bases between. Germline CDR1 and CDR2: SGHTA and FQGNSA. The chain's CDR3 is CASSLFRYRVVEQYF. CDR3 coding DNA: TGTGCCAGCAGCCTATTCCGATACAGGGTTGTCGAGCAGTACTTC.

The V and J genes are TRBV29-1 and TRBJ1-2, with 9 bases matching TRBD1. The CDR3 is 15 residues long. Trimming cost V 4 bases and J 2 bases; bases outside gene matches: 8. Germline CDR1 SQVTM, CDR2 ANQGSEA. The CDR3 protein is CSVGDREGGNYGYTF. CDR3 DNA sequence: TGCAGCGTTGGGGACAGGGAAGGGGGAAACTATGGCTACACCTTC.

V and J are TRBV7-9 and TRBJ2-3; perhaps TRBD1 as D (6 bases). The germline V gene has CDR1 SEHNR and CDR2 FQNEAQ (reference sequence). This CDR3 has 13 amino acids. Trimming left V 6 bases short and J 6 bases short, with 13 bases between. This CDR3 reads CASRTTGSDTQYF. The CDR3 DNA reads as TGTGCCAGCAGGACAACAGGGAGTGATACGCAGTATTTT.

This rearrangement joins TRBV7-9 to TRBJ2-2; 10 bases line up with TRBD2. The junction had 12 bases not matched to a gene; V was cut back by 1 base and J by 4 bases. This CDR3 spans 19 amino acids. CDR1 SEHNR and CDR2 FQNEAQ come from the germline V gene (reference sequence). CDR3 residues: CASSLDPRLAGDITGELFF. The DNA for the CDR3 is TGTGCCAGCAGCTTAGATCCGCGGCTAGCGGGGGATATCACCGGGGAGCTGTTTTTT.

The chain has TRBV6-5 and TRBJ2-7; D might be TRBD1 or TRBD2, each matching 6 bases. V was cut by 4 bases and J by 2 bases, with 15 bases left in between. Germline V gene data show CDR1 as MNHEY and CDR2 as SVGAGI. The CDR3 spans 15 residues. CDR3 bases: TGTGCCAGCAGTTCCCCTCGGGGGCTCACCTACGAGCAGTACTTC. This translates into CASSSPRGLTYEQYF.

This clone was seen only a few times. CDR3 protein: CASSVDPDGGNYGYTF. The CDR3 bases are TGTGCCAGCAGCGTAGACCCAGATGGGGGAAACTATGGCTACACCTTC. V usage is TRBV9 and J usage is TRBJ1-2; D is perhaps TRBD1 (5 bases). This CDR3 is 16 amino acids long. The V end was cut by 0 bases, the J end by 2 bases, with 14 bases between. Germline V gene sequence: CDR1 SGDLS, CDR2 YYNGEE.

This clone was observed a single time. The chain joins TRBV4-2 to TRBJ2-5; 9 nucleotides align to TRBD2. This CDR3 has 15 residues. The germline V gene encodes CDR1 LGHNA and CDR2 YNFKEQ. V trimming: 4 bases; J trimming: 3 bases; junction bases outside the gene matches: 6. The chain's CDR3 is CASSLGERGEETQYF. The CDR3 DNA is TGTGCCAGCAGCCTTGGGGAGCGGGGGGAAGAGACCCAGTACTTC.

This clone is a singleton in its sample. This sequence joins TRBV19 and TRBJ1-2; 10 bases match TRBD1. Unmatched junction bases numbered 9, after V lost 4 bases and J lost 7 bases. Germline CDR1 and CDR2: LNHDA and SQIVND (reference sequence). CDR3 length: 15 amino acids. The CDR3 protein is CASSTPRQGARGYTF. As DNA, the CDR3 is TGTGCCAGTAGTACGCCTCGACAGGGGGCGCGTGGCTACACCTTC.

The rearrangement joins TRBV2 to TRBJ1-4; 9 positions match TRBD1. The germline V gene has CDR1 SNHLY and CDR2 FYNNEI. The junction had 5 bases not matched to a gene; V was cut back by 10 bases and J by 8 bases. The CDR3 sequence is 12 residues long. The CDR3 bases are TGTGCCACGGACAGGGGATCAGAAAAACTGTTTTTT. Protein: CATDRGSEKLFF.

This clone was found a few times. J is TRBJ2-1 and V is TRBV11-2; 15 nucleotides align to TRBD2. V was clipped by 5 bases and J by 4 bases; unmatched bases: 9. The CDR3 loop spans 18 amino acids. Germline CDR1 and CDR2: SGHAT and FQNNGV. CDR3 in amino acids: CASSPGTSGGFMYNEQFF. CDR3 DNA sequence: TGTGCCAGCAGCCCCGGGACTAGCGGGGGGTTTATGTACAATGAGCAGTTCTTC.

This clone was detected many times. V and J are TRBV7-9 and TRBJ2-5; 9 bases line up with TRBD2. Looked up from germline, CDR1 is SEHNR and CDR2 is FQNEAQ (reference sequence). V lost 5 bases and J lost 1; bases outside the gene matches: 8. The CDR3 sequence is 16 residues long. The CDR3 here is CASSLRLAEVQETQYF. CDR3 sequence (DNA): TGTGCCAGCAGCCTCCGACTAGCGGAGGTCCAAGAGACCCAGTACTTC.